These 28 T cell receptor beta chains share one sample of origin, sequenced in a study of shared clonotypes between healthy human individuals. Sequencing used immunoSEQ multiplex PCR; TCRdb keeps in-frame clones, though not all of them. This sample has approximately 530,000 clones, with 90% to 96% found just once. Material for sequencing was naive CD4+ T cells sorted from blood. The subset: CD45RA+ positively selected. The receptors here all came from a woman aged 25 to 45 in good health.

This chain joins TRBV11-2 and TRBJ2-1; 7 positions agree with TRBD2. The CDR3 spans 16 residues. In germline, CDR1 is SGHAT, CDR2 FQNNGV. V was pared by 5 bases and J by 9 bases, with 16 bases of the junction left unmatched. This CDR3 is CASSPILALGTGEQFF. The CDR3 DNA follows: TGTGCCAGCAGCCCCATACTAGCGTTAGGGACGGGTGAGCAGTTCTTC.

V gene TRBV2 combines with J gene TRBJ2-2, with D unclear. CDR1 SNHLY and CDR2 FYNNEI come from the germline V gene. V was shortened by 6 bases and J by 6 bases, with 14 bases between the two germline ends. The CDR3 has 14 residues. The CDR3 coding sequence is TGTGCCAGCAGCCCTAGAAGGTCTCCCGGGGAGCTGTTTTTT. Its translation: CASSPRRSPGELFF.

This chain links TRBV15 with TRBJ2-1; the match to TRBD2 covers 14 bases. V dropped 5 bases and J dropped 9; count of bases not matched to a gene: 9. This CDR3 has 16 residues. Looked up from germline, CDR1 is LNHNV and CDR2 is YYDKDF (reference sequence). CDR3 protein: CATSGRLAGGRTEQFF. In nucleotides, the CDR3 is TGTGCCACCAGCGGGAGACTAGCGGGAGGGAGGACTGAGCAGTTCTTC.

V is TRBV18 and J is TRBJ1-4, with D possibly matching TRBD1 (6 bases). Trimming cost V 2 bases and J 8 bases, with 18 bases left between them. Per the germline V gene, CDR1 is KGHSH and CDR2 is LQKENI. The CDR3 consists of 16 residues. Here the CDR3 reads CASSPGGPPDTEKLFF. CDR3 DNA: TGTGCCAGCTCACCAGGGGGCCCTCCCGACACCGAAAAACTGTTTTTT. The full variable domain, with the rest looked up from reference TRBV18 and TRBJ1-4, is NAGVMQNPRHLVRRRGQEARLRCSPMKGHSHVYWYRQLPEEGLKFMVYLQKENIIDESGMPKERFSAEFPKEGPSILRIQQVVRGDSAAYFCASSPGGPPDTEKLFFGSGTQLSVL.

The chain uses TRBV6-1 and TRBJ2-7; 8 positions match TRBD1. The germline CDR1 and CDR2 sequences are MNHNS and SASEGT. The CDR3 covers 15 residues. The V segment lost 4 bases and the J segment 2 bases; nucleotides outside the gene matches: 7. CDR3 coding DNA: TGTGCCAGCAGTGTGGACAGGGACATGCCCTACGAGCAGTACTTC. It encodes CASSVDRDMPYEQYF.

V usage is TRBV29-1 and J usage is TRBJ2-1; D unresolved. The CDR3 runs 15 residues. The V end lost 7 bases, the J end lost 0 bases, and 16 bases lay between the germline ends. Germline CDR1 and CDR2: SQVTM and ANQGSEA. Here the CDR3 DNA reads TGCAGCGCCCTCATCCAAGCGCGCTCCTACAATGAGCAGTTCTTC. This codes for CSALIQARSYNEQFF.

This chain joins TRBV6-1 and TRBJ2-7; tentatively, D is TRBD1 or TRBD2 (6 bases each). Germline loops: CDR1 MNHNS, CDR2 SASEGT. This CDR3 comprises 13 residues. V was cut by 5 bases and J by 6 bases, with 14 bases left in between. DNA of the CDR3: TGTGCCAGCAGTTTCGAGGGGGGAAGCGAGCAGTACTTC. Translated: CASSFEGGSEQYF.

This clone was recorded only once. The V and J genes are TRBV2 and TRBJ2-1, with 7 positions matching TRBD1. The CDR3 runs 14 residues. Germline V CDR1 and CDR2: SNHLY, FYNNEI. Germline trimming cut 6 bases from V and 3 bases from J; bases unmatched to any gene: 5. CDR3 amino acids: CASRGQSVYNEQFF. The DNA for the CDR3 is TGTGCCAGCAGGGGACAGTCTGTCTACAATGAGCAGTTCTTC.

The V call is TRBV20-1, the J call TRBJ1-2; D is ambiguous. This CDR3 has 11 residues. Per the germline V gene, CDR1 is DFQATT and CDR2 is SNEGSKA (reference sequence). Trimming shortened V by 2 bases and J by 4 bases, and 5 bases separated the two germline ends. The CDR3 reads CSARKSYGYTF. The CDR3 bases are TGCAGTGCTAGAAAAAGCTATGGCTACACCTTC.

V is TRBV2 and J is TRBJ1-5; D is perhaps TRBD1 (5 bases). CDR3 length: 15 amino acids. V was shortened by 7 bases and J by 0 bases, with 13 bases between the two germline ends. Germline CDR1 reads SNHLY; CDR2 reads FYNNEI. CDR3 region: CASTSLGVSNQPQHF. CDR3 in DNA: TGTGCCAGCACCTCCTTGGGGGTTAGCAATCAGCCCCAGCATTTT.

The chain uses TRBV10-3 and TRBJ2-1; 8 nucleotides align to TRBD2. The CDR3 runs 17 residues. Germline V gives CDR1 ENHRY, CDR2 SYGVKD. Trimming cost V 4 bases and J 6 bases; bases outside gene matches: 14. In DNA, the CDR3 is TGTGCCATCAGTGGAGGAGGCCTCGGGAGGGGCGGCAATGAGCAGTTCTTC. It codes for CAISGGGLGRGGNEQFF.

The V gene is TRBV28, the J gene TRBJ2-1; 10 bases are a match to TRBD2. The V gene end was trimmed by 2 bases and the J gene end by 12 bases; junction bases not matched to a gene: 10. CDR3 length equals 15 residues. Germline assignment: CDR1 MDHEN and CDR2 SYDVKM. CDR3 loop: CASSLGGLAEGGQFF. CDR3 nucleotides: TGTGCCAGCAGTTTAGGAGGACTAGCGGAGGGGGGGCAGTTCTTC.

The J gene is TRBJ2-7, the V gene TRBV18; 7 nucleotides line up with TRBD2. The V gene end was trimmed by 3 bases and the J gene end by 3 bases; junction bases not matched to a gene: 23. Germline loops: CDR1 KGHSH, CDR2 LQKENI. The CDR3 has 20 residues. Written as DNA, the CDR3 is TGTGCCAGCTCACCGCTGGGACTTAATACACGAGGGAAGCGGGGCTACGAGCAGTACTTC. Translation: CASSPLGLNTRGKRGYEQYF.

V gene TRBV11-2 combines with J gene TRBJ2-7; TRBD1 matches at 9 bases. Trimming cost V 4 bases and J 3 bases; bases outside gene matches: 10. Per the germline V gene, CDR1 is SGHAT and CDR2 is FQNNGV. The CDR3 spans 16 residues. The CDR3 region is CASSSGQGRGNYEQYF. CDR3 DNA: TGTGCCAGCAGCTCGGGACAGGGTAGAGGGAACTACGAGCAGTACTTC.

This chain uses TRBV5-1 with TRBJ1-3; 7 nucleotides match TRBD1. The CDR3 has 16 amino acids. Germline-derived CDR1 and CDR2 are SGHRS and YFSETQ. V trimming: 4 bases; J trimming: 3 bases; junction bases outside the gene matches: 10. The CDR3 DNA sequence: TGCGCCAGCAGCCCCTCGACAGGGCAGGTTGGAAACACCATATATTTT. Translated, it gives CASSPSTGQVGNTIYF.

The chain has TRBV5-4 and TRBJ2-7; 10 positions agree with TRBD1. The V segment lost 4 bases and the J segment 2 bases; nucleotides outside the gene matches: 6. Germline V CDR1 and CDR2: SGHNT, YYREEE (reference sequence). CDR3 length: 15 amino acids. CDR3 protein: CASSPAGQGPYEQYF. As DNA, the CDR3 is TGTGCCAGCAGCCCGGCGGGACAGGGGCCCTACGAGCAGTACTTC.

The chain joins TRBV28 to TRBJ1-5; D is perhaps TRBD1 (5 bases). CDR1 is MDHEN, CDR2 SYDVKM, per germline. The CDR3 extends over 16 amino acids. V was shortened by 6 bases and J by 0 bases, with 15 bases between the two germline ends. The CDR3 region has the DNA TGTGCCAGCAGCCTTCTGGGGGAAAATAGCAATCAGCCCCAGCATTTT. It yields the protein CASSLLGENSNQPQHF. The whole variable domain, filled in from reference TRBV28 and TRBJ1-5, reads DVKVTQSSRYLVKRTGEKVFLECVQDMDHENMFWYRQDPGLGLRLIYFSYDVKMKEKGDIPEGYSVSREKKERFSLILESASTNQTSMYLCASSLLGENSNQPQHFGDGTRLSIL.

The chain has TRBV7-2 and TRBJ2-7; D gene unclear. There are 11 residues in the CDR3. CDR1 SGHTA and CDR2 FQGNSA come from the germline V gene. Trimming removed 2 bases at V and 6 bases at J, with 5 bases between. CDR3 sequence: CASSLYSEQYF. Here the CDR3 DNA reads TGTGCCAGCAGCTTATACAGCGAGCAGTACTTC.

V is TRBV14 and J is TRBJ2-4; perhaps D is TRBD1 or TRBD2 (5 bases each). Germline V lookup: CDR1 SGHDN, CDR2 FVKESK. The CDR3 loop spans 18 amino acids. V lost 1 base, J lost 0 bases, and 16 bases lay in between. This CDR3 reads CASSQARGPGLAKNIQYF. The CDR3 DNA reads TGTGCCAGCAGCCAAGCAAGGGGACCAGGCCTAGCCAAAAACATTCAGTACTTC.

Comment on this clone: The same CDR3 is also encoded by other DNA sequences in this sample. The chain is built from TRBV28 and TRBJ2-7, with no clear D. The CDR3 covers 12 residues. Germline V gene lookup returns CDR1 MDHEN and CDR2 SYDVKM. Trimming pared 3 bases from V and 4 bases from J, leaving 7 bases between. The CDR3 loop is CASSLKGYEQYF. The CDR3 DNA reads TGTGCCAGCAGTTTGAAAGGGTACGAGCAGTACTTC.

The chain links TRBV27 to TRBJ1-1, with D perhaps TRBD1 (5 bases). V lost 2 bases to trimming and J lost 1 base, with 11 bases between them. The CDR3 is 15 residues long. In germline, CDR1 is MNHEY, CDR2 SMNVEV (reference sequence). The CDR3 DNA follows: TGTGCCAGCAGTTTAGGTGGCAGGGCGAACACTGAAGCTTTCTTT. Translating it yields CASSLGGRANTEAFF.

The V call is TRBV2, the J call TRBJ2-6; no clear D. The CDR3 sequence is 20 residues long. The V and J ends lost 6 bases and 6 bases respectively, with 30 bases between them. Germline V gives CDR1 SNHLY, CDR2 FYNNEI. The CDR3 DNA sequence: TGTGCCAGCAGCCACCACCGCGTTCGGGCAGGCTGGCCTGAGGCCAACGTCCTGACTTTC. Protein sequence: CASSHHRVRAGWPEANVLTF.

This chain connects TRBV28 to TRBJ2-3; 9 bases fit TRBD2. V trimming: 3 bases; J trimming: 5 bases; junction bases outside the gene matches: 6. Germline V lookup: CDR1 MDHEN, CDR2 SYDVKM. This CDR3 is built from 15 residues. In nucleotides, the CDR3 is TGTGCCAGCAGTTTTGGTGCGGGGGGGGTAGATACGCAGTATTTT. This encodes CASSFGAGGVDTQYF.

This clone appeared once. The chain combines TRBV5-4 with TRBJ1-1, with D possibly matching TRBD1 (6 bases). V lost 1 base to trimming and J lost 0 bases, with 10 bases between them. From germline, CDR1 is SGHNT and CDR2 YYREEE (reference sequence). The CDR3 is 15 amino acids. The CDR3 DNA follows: TGTGCCAGCAGCTTGACCGCAGGGGTGAACACTGAAGCTTTCTTT. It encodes CASSLTAGVNTEAFF.

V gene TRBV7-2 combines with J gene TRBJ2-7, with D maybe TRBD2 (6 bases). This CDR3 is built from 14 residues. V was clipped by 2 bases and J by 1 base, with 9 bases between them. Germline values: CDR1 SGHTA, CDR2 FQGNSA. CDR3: CASSLMEGSYEQYF. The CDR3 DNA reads TGTGCCAGCAGCTTAATGGAGGGTTCCTACGAGCAGTACTTC.

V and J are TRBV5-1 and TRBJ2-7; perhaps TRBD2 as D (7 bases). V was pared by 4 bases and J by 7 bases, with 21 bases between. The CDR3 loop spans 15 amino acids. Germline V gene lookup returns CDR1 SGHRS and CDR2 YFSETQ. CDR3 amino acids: CASSGRGVLRGEQYF. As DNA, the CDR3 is TGCGCCAGCAGCGGGAGGGGGGTCCTGAGGGGTGAGCAGTACTTC.

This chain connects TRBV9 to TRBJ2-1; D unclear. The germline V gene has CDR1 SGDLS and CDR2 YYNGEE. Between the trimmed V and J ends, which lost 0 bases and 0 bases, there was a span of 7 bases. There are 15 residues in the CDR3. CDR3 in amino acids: CASSVAPGSYNEQFF. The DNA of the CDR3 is TGTGCCAGCAGCGTAGCTCCCGGCTCCTACAATGAGCAGTTCTTC.

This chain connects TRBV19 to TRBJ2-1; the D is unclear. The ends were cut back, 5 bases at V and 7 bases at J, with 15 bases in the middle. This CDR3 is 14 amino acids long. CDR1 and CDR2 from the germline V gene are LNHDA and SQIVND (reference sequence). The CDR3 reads CASSGDYLGNEQFF. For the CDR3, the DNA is TGTGCCAGTAGTGGGGATTATTTAGGGAATGAGCAGTTCTTC.